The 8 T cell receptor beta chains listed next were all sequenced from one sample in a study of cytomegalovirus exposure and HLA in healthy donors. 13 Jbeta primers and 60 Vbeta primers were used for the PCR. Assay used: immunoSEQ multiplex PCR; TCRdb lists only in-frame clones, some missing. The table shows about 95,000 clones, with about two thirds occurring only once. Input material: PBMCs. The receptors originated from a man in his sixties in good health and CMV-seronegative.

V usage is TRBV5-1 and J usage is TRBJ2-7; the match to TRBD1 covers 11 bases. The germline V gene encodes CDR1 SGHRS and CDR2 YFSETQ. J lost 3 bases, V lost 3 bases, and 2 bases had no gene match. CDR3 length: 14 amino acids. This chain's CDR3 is CASSWTGGDYEQYF. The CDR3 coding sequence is TGCGCCAGCAGCTGGACAGGGGGCGACTACGAGCAGTACTTC.

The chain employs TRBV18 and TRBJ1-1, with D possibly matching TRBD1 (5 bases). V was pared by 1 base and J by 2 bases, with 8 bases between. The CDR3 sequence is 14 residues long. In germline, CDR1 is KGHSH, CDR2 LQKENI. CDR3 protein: CASSPQGFNTEAFF. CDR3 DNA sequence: TGTGCCAGCTCACCACAGGGGTTCAACACTGAAGCTTTCTTT.

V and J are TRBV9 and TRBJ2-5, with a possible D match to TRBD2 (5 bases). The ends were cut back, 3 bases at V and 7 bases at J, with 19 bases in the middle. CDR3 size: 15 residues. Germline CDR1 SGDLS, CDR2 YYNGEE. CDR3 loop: CASSASFGGSGTQYF. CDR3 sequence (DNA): TGTGCCAGCAGCGCCTCCTTTGGAGGCTCGGGGACCCAGTACTTC.

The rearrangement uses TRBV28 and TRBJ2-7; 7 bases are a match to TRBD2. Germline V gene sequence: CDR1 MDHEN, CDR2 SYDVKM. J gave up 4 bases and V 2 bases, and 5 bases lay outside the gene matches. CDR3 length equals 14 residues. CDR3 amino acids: CASSLEAGKYEQYF. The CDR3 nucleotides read TGTGCCAGCAGTTTAGAAGCGGGAAAGTACGAGCAGTACTTC.

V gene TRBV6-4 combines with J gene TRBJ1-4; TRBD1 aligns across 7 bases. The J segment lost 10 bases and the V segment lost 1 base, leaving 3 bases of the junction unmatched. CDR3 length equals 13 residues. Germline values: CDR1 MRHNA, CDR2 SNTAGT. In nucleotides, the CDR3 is TGTGCCAGCAGTGACTACAGGGGTGGAAAACTGTTTTTT. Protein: CASSDYRGGKLFF.

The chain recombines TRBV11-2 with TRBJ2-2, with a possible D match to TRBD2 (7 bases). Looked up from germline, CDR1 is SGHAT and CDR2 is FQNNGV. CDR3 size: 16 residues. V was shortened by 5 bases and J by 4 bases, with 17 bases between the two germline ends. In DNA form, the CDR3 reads TGTGCCAGCAGCCCGGTGGGGGGGGCGAGCACCGGGGAGCTGTTTTTT. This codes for CASSPVGGASTGELFF.

In DNA form, the CDR3 reads TGTGCCAGTAGTATAATGACTAGCGGGATGGTAACGACCTACGAGCAGTACTTC. It codes for CASSIMTSGMVTTYEQYF. The chain uses TRBV19 and TRBJ2-7, with TRBD2 matching over 11 bases. J was trimmed by 2 bases and V by 2 bases; bases with no gene match: 11. The CDR3 is made up of 18 amino acids. The germline CDR1 and CDR2 sequences are LNHDA and SQIVND (reference sequence).

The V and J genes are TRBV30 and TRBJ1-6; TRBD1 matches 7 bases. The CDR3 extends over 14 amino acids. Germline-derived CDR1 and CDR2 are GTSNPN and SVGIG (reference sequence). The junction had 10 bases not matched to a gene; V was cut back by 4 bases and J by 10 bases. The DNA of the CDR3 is TGTGCCTGGACTATTGACAGGGAGAACTCACCCCTCCACTTT. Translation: CAWTIDRENSPLHF.